The source of this T cell receptor beta chain is a study of siplizumab effects on memory and regulatory T cells (dated by TCRdb to between 2017 and 2020). Some background on the complete study: The study looked at the effect of siplizumab, an anti-CD2 antibody, on alloreactive T-cell subsets in allogeneic mixed lymphocyte reactions made from human PBMCs.

General study outcomes and caveats: Because sequences below about 10^-5 frequency were poorly captured, only a minor fraction of alloreactive clones could be mapped to unstimulated subsets. About 75-96% of proliferating CD4+ or CD8+ clones could not be given a naive or memory phenotype. Siplizumab significantly lowered the cumulative frequency of alloreactive sequences that could be traced to unstimulated CD4+ memory T cells. Among mappable alloreactive CD4+ clones, an average Treg-derived fraction of about 70% was observed with siplizumab, compared with about 25% in control reactions. Whether proliferating Tregs from siplizumab cultures were suppressive was not functionally confirmed. Greater diversity appeared to be present in unstimulated naive T cells than in memory T cells, and a substantial contribution to the alloresponse seemed to be made by naive cells.

V was cut back by 6 bases and J by 4 bases, leaving a gap of 15 bases between them. From the germline V gene (reference sequence), CDR1 is MNHEY and CDR2 is SMNVEV. The CDR3 spans 14 residues, from the cysteine through the phenylalanine. Solely the CDR3 DNA is kept, with 42 bases framed from the first base. Libraries came from the immunoSEQ multiplex PCR assay. About 10^5 TCR templates per sample were assayed by the deep sequencing platform. Genomic DNA extracted from sorted T cells was used for TCRbeta CDR3 sequencing. The paper's data handling went like this. The R programming language was used for the clonal analysis of the TCRbeta CDR3 data. Unstimulated samples were compared with post-reaction CFSE-low samples to define alloreactive CD4+ and CD8+ clones. By matching sequences to the repertoires of sorted unstimulated Treg and non-Treg cells, each alloreactive CD4+ clone was assigned a regulatory or non-regulatory origin. This is the immuneACCESS table as TCRdb keeps it, with only in-frame sequences that have V and J called. A part of the clones is gone; compared with another copy, unresolved V genes explain less than half, and the rest is unexplained. Clone size and the V and J calls come from that table; the DNA yielded D and trimming. Across this sample there are about 100,000 clones, with roughly 94% seen only once. Roughly 1.3% of the sample lies in the top ten.

As to this clone: No cognate antigen has been identified for it. Base qualities are not provided; no much larger clone lies one nucleotide away.

Sorted unstimulated T cells, along with proliferating T cells recovered from mixed lymphocyte reactions, underwent TCRbeta CDR3 sequencing. Fresh whole blood from fewer than twelve HLA-typed healthy donors was used to isolate PBMCs. Unstimulated CD4+ non-regulatory T cells were FACS-sorted to map the origin of alloreactive clones. Rearrangement joined TRBV27 to TRBJ1-2, with a weak D call of TRBD1 (6 bases match). This TCR came from a human donor in good health. The specimen was non-Treg CD4+ T cells sorted from blood. Taken with the paper, the label for cell subset or site translates to: FACS-sorted unstimulated CD4+ non-regulatory T cells. The CDR3 has the sequence CASSPPDRTYGYTF. The nucleotide sequence is TGTGCCAGCAGCCCCCCGGACAGAACCTATGGCTACACCTTC.